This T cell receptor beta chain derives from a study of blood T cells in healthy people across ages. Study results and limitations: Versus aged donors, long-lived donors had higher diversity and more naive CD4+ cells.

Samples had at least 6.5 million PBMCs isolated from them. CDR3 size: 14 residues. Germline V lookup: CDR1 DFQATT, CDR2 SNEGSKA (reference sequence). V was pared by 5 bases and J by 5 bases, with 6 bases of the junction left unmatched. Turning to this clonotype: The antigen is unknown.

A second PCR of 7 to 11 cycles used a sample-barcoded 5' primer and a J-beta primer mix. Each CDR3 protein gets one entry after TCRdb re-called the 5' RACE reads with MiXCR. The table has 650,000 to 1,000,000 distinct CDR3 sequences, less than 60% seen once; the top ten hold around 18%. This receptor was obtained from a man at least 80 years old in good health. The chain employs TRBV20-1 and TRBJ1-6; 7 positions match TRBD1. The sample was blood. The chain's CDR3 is CSALTGWDNSPLHF. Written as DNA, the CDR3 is TGCAGTGCTTTGACAGGGTGGGATAATTCACCCCTCCACTTT.